This TCR beta chain was sequenced in a study of shared clonotypes between healthy human individuals. Study-level findings and limits: Generation probabilities were higher for clonotypes shared across all four sorted-subset donors than for unshared ones. Four donors held about 5% of naive CD4 clonotypes in common.

A word on this clone: Its antigen remains unidentified.

The CDR3 loop spans 12 amino acids. The germline V gene has CDR1 GTSNPN and CDR2 SVGIG (reference sequence). Deep was the level used in running the assay. Method: immunoSEQ multiplex PCR; TCRdb's copy keeps in-frame clones and lacks some. The top ten clones hold nearly 1.5% of a sample with over a million clones, more than 60% of them seen once. The J gene is TRBJ2-5, the V gene TRBV30, with D tentatively TRBD1 (6 bases). Near its end, the DNA agrees better with TRBJ2-7, so the J call may be wrong. Sample: memory CD4+ T cells sorted from blood. Stated subset: CD45RA-negative fraction. This sequence was found in a man younger than 30 in good health. As DNA, the CDR3 is TGTGCCTGGAGTGATAACAGGGACGAGCAGTACTTC. Its translation: CAWSDNRDEQYF.